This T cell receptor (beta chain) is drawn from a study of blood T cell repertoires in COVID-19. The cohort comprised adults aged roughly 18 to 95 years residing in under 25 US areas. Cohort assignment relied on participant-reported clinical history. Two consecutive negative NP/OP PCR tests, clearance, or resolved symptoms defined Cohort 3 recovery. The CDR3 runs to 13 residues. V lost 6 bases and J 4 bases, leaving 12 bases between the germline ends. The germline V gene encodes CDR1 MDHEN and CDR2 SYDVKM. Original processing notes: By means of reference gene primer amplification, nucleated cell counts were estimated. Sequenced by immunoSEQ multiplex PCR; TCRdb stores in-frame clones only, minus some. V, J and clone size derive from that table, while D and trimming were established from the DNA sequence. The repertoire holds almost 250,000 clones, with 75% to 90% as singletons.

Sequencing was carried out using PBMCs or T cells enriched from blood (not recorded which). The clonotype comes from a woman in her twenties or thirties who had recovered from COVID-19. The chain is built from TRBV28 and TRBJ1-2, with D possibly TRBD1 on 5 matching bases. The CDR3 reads CASSSGGVYGYTF. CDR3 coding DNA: TGTGCCAGCAGCTCCGGGGGAGTCTATGGCTACACCTTC.